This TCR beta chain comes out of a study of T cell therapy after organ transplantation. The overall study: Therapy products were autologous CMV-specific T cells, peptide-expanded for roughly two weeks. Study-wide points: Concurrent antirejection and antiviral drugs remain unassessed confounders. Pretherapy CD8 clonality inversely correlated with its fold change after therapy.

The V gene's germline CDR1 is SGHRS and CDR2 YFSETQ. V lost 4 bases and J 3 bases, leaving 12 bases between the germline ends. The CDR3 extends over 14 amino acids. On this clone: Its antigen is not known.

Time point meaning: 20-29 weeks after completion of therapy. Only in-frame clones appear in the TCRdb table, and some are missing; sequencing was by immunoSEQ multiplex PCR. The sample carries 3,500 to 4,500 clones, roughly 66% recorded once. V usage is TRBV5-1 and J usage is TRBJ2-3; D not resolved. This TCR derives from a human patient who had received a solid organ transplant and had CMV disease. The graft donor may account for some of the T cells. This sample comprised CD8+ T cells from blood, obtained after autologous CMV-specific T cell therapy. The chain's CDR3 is CASSLVITTDTQYF. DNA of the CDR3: TGCGCCAGCAGCCTGGTAATAACAACAGATACGCAGTATTTT.